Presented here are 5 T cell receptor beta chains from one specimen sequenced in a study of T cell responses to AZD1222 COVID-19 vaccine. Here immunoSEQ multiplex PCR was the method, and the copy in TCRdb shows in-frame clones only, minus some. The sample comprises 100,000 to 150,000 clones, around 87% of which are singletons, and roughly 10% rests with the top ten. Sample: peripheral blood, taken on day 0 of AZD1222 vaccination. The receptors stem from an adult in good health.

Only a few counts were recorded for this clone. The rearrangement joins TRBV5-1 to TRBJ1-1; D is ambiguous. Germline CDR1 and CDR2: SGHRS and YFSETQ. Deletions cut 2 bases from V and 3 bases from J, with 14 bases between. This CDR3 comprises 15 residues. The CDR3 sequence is CASSLEGRVDTEAFF. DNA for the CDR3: TGCGCCAGCAGCTTAGAAGGGCGCGTCGACACTGAAGCTTTCTTT.

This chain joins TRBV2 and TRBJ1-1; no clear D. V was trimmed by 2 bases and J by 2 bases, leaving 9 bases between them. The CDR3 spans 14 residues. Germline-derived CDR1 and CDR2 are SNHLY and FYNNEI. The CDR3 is CASSELYKNTEAFF. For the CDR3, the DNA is TGTGCCAGCAGTGAACTTTACAAAAACACTGAAGCTTTCTTT.

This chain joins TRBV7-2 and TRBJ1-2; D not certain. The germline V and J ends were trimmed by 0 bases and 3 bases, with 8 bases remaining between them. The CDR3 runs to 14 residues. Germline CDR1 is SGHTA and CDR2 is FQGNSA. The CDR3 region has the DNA TGTGCCAGCAGCTTAGCGAGGGTTGACTATGGCTACACCTTC. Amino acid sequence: CASSLARVDYGYTF.

CDR3: CASSFTGGSNEKLFF. CDR3 DNA sequence: TGCGCCAGCAGCTTTACAGGGGGCTCTAATGAAAAACTGTTTTTT. The rearrangement joins TRBV5-1 to TRBJ1-4, with 9 nucleotides matching TRBD1. From germline, CDR1 is SGHRS and CDR2 YFSETQ. The CDR3 is 15 amino acids. The V segment lost 2 bases and the J segment 3 bases; nucleotides outside the gene matches: 2.

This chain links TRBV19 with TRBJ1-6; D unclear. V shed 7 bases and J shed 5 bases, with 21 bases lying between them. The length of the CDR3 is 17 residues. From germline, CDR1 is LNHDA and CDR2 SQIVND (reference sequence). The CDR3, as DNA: TGTGCCAGTACCTATAAAATCGTGGGTTTGGATAATTCACCCCTCCACTTT. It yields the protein CASTYKIVGLDNSPLHF.